This T cell receptor (beta chain) stems from a study of shared T cell receptors in the human thymus. J lost 4 bases, V lost 4 bases, and 9 bases had no gene match. CDR3 length: 18 residues. The germline V gene has CDR1 SEHNR and CDR2 FQNEAQ (reference sequence). Clones were read by immunoSEQ multiplex PCR, and TCRdb kept only the in-frame ones, dropping some. The table lists hundreds of thousands of clones, around 89% of them singletons. This sample was also put to use in a study of human thymus T cells. That paper states: Resections from corrective heart surgery supplied the thymus tissue. The authors found apparently biased V and J gene usage in thymic and blood repertoires. Thymic repertoires overlap heavily among unrelated individuals, related research has reported.

V and J are TRBV7-9 and TRBJ2-1; TRBD2 aligns across 14 bases. Sequences were obtained from thymocytes. The receptor was derived from a boy in the first two years of life with a congenital heart defect. The CDR3 reads CASSCSPGLAGVYNEQFF. CDR3 DNA: TGTGCCAGCAGCTGCTCTCCGGGACTAGCGGGAGTGTACAATGAGCAGTTCTTC. Looking up the rest from reference TRBV7-9 and TRBJ2-1 gives the full variable domain: DTGVSQNPRHKITKRGQNVTFRCDPISEHNRLYWYRQTLGQGPEFLTYFQNEAQLEKSRLLSDRFSAERPKGSFSTLEIQRTEQGDSAMYLCASSCSPGLAGVYNEQFFGPGTRLTVL.